Below are 18 T cell receptor beta chains sequenced from a single sample in a study of T cell changes during pregnancy in multiple sclerosis. Data came from immunoSEQ multiplex PCR; TCRdb stores just in-frame clones and leaves some out. The sample lists around 30,000 clones; approximately 86% were seen once. The sequenced sample was CD8+ T cells from peripheral blood mononuclear cells, obtained in the first trimester of pregnancy. Receptors were obtained from a female donor with multiple sclerosis, enrolled in a pregnancy study.

The genes are TRBV4-3 and TRBJ2-2; D gene uncertain. V was pared by 0 bases and J by 7 bases, with 12 bases between. CDR1 is LGHNA and CDR2 is YSLEER in the germline V gene. The CDR3 totals 15 residues. CDR3 sequence (DNA): TGCGCCAGCAGCCAAGACCTTTTTAGGAGCGGGGAGCTGTTTTTT. This translates into CASSQDLFRSGELFF.

V gene TRBV6-1 combines with J gene TRBJ2-1; 9 bases fit TRBD2. Trimming took 4 bases from V and 4 from J; bases not matched to a gene: 8. Germline V gene sequence: CDR1 MNHNS, CDR2 SASEGT. CDR3 length: 16 residues. CDR3 protein: CASSVLVAGDYNEQFF. The DNA for the CDR3 is TGTGCCAGCAGTGTGTTAGTAGCGGGAGATTACAATGAGCAGTTCTTC.

This clone was observed once. The V and J genes are TRBV6-1 and TRBJ1-6; D might be TRBD1 (5 bases). The CDR3 contains 17 residues. CDR1 and CDR2 (germline): MNHNS, SASEGT. V was cut by 0 bases and J by 5 bases, with 14 bases left in between. CDR3 in DNA: TGTGCCAGCAGTGAAGCGCTAAGGGGACTGGATAATTCACCCCTCCACTTT. This codes for CASSEALRGLDNSPLHF.

J is TRBJ2-7 and V is TRBV6-1; a possible D gene is TRBD1 (5 bases). Per the germline V gene, CDR1 is MNHNS and CDR2 is SASEGT. Trimming shortened V by 0 bases and J by 7 bases, and 16 bases separated the two germline ends. The CDR3 contains 15 residues. This CDR3 reads CASSEALEGAEEQYF. In DNA, the CDR3 is TGTGCCAGCAGTGAAGCTTTGGAAGGGGCGGAGGAGCAGTACTTC.

This sequence joins TRBV30 and TRBJ2-3; possible D gene TRBD2, 6 bases. CDR3 length: 15 amino acids. Trimming pared 1 base from V and 3 bases from J, leaving 14 bases between. In germline, CDR1 is GTSNPN, CDR2 SVGIG (reference sequence). The CDR3 reads CAWSANRGRTDTQYF. The CDR3 DNA sequence: TGTGCCTGGAGTGCGAATCGGGGGAGAACAGATACGCAGTATTTT.

The CDR3 DNA follows: TGTGCCAGCAGTTTAAGCGGGAGCTCCTACAATGAGCAGTTCTTC. Translation: CASSLSGSSYNEQFF. The chain is built from TRBV27 and TRBJ2-1; TRBD2 matches 8 bases. The CDR3 sequence is 15 residues long. The ends lost 2 bases at V and 0 bases at J; junction bases unmatched: 0. Germline V CDR1 and CDR2: MNHEY, SMNVEV (reference sequence).

The chain combines TRBV27 with TRBJ2-7, with D tentatively TRBD2 (6 bases). CDR3 length: 14 residues. V was cut by 4 bases and J by 1 base, with 11 bases left in between. The germline gives CDR1 MNHEY, CDR2 SMNVEV (reference sequence). The CDR3 is CASSSGEVSYEQYF. The CDR3 DNA is TGTGCCAGCAGTTCGGGGGAGGTTTCCTACGAGCAGTACTTC.

The chain is built from TRBV14 and TRBJ2-3; a weak D match, TRBD1 (5 bases). CDR3 size: 15 residues. Germline V CDR1 and CDR2: SGHDN, FVKESK. Trimming shortened V by 4 bases and J by 0 bases, and 11 bases separated the two germline ends. The CDR3 DNA reads TGTGCCAGCAGCCCCACGACAGCTAGCACAGATACGCAGTATTTT. This codes for CASSPTTASTDTQYF.

J is TRBJ1-2 and V is TRBV28; 9 nucleotides line up with TRBD1. CDR1 is MDHEN, CDR2 SYDVKM, per germline. The CDR3 sequence is 15 residues long. Losses at the gene ends were 8 bases for V and 5 bases for J; bases not matched to a gene: 12. The CDR3 nucleotides read TGTGCCAGCGGACGACAGGGGGTACTCTATTATGGCTACACCTTC. Its translation is CASGRQGVLYYGYTF.

The CDR3 region is CASSPELASSYNEQFF. The CDR3 DNA reads TGTGCCAGCAGCCCCGAATTGGCTAGCTCCTACAATGAGCAGTTCTTC. The genes are TRBV27 and TRBJ2-1; D gene unclear. V was pared by 6 bases and J by 0 bases, with 15 bases between. CDR1 is MNHEY and CDR2 is SMNVEV in the germline V gene (reference sequence). The CDR3 consists of 16 residues.

The chain recombines TRBV7-6 with TRBJ1-6; D call uncertain. The CDR3 sequence is 13 residues long. Germline V lookup: CDR1 SGHVS, CDR2 FNYEAQ. Trimming removed 5 bases from V and 8 bases from J, with 10 bases in between. Written as DNA, the CDR3 is TGTGCCAGCAGCCCTAGCCCCGATTCACCCCTCCACTTT. Its translation is CASSPSPDSPLHF.

The chain links TRBV5-1 to TRBJ2-2; 15 positions agree with TRBD2. The CDR3 has 17 residues. V shed 4 bases and J 4 bases; nucleotides not matched to a gene: 5. The germline CDR1 and CDR2 sequences are SGHRS and YFSETQ. The CDR3 here is CASSQGLAGGPTGELFF. The CDR3 DNA reads as TGCGCCAGCAGCCAGGGACTAGCGGGAGGACCCACCGGGGAGCTGTTTTTT.

This chain links TRBV28 with TRBJ2-3; TRBD2 might be the D (6 bases). The CDR3 has 15 residues. The V gene lost 5 bases and the J gene lost 3 bases, with 15 bases spanning the gap. Germline CDR1 is MDHEN and CDR2 is SYDVKM. The CDR3 loop is CASSEEGRRTDTQYF. DNA of the CDR3: TGTGCCAGCAGTGAAGAAGGGAGGAGGACAGATACGCAGTATTTT.

In its sample, this clone was seen once. The genes are TRBV19 and TRBJ2-1; no clear D. The CDR3 has 14 residues. The ends were cut back, 3 bases at V and 6 bases at J, with 12 bases in the middle. Germline CDR1 reads LNHDA; CDR2 reads SQIVND (reference sequence). The CDR3 DNA reads as TGTGCCAGTAGTATCGTCCCCGGGTTCAATGAGCAGTTCTTC. Translating it yields CASSIVPGFNEQFF.

This chain connects TRBV7-8 to TRBJ2-7; possible D gene TRBD1, 6 bases. Germline assignment: CDR1 SGHVS and CDR2 FQNEAQ. There are 15 residues in the CDR3. V lost 5 bases and J 5 bases, leaving 19 bases between the germline ends. The CDR3 bases are TGTGCCAGCAGCAACCGGGACACCCTAAGGGACGAGCAGTACTTC. Translating it yields CASSNRDTLRDEQYF.

The chain is built from TRBV13 and TRBJ1-3; D is unresolved. CDR1 PRHDT and CDR2 FYEKMQ come from the germline V gene (reference sequence). The CDR3 spans 16 residues. Trimming cost V 0 bases and J 1 base, with 10 bases left between them. The CDR3 sequence is CASSLGPSNSGNTIYF. The DNA for the CDR3 is TGTGCCAGCAGCTTAGGCCCCAGTAATTCTGGAAACACCATATATTTT.

The gene calls are TRBV6-5 and TRBJ2-3; the D gene is possibly TRBD2 (5 bases). Germline-derived CDR1 and CDR2 are MNHEY and SVGAGI. V lost 3 bases, J lost 4 bases, and 14 bases lay in between. The CDR3 runs 15 residues. The CDR3 sequence: CASSYLLDSPDTQYF. CDR3 bases: TGTGCCAGCAGTTATCTACTAGATTCTCCAGATACGCAGTATTTT.

The rearrangement joins TRBV6-5 to TRBJ2-1; a possible D gene is TRBD1 (5 bases). Trimming removed 6 bases at V and 0 bases at J, with 12 bases between. This CDR3 has 15 residues. Germline V gene lookup returns CDR1 MNHEY and CDR2 SVGAGI. The CDR3, as DNA: TGTGCCAGCAGATTGACAGAAAGCTCCTACAATGAGCAGTTCTTC. This encodes CASRLTESSYNEQFF.